The rows below give T cell receptor beta chains drawn from one sample of a study of T cell responses to AZD1222 COVID-19 vaccine. The protocol was immunoSEQ multiplex PCR, while the TCRdb copy is restricted to in-frame clones and leaves out a portion. The repertoire holds under 110,000 clones, with approximately 87% as singletons. Material: peripheral blood, obtained 28 days after the second AZD1222 dose. The receptors stem from an adult who received the AZD1222 COVID-19 vaccine. The CDR3 runs from the conserved cysteine through the conserved F or W. D genes are given only for firm matches. Not all rows give a size; the values are once, few, many and, for expanded clones, a class.

-	TRBD1	TRBJ2-1	TRBV7-3	CASSPTSGQRLSREQFF	TGTGCCAGCAGCCCTACCTCGGGACAGAGACTTAGTCGGGAGCAGTTCTTC
-	TRBD1	TRBJ1-1	TRBV5-1	CASKKQGMNTEAFF	TGCGCCAGCAAGAAACAGGGGATGAACACTGAAGCTTTCTTT
once	TRBD1	TRBJ1-3	TRBV7-2	CASSLRTGGGNTIYF	TGTGCCAGCAGCTTACGGACAGGGGGCGGAAACACCATATATTTT
-	-	TRBJ1-2	TRBV7-9	CASSYTGTYGYTF	TGTGCCAGCAGCTATACCGGGACGTATGGCTACACCTTC
-	TRBD2	TRBJ2-2	TRBV5-5	CASSLAAGGPGELFF	TGTGCCAGCAGCTTGGCGGCGGGGGGGCCGGGGGAGCTGTTTTTT
once	TRBD1	TRBJ1-6	TRBV4-2	CASSQVGQESSYNSPLHF	TGTGCCAGCAGCCAAGTCGGACAGGAGAGCTCCTATAATTCACCCCTCCACTTT
-	-	TRBJ2-7	TRBV7-2	CASSLGVGAEQYF	TGTGCCAGCAGCTTAGGGGTCGGAGCCGAGCAGTACTTC
-	-	TRBJ2-3	TRBV19	CASSYPRLASRGTDTQYF	TGTGCCAGTAGCTATCCCCGATTGGCTAGCAGGGGCACAGATACGCAGTATTTT
-	-	TRBJ2-7	TRBV5-6	CASSLRVRGYEQYF	TGTGCCAGCAGCTTGAGGGTAAGGGGCTACGAGCAGTACTTC
-	TRBD1	TRBJ2-3	TRBV2	CASRETGVPTDTQYF	TGTGCCAGCAGAGAGACAGGGGTCCCTACAGATACGCAGTATTTT
-	-	TRBJ2-3	TRBV25-1	CASSDARGDTQYF	TGTGCCAGCAGTGACGCAAGGGGGGATACGCAGTATTTT
-	-	TRBJ1-6	TRBV9	CASSVVVAPDSPLHF	TGTGCCAGCAGCGTAGTCGTAGCTCCAGATTCACCCCTCCACTTT
-	-	TRBJ2-7	TRBV9	CASSPLGGGAYEQYF	TGTGCCAGCAGCCCCCTGGGAGGGGGGGCCTACGAGCAGTACTTC
-	-	TRBJ2-7	TRBV3-1/TRBV3-2	CASSRWAAGEQYF	TGTGCCAGCAGCCGGTGGGCTGCAGGCGAGCAGTACTTC
-	TRBD2	TRBJ2-4	TRBV28	CASLAGGRIERNIQYF	TGTGCCAGTTTAGCGGGAGGGCGAATCGAGAGAAACATTCAGTACTTC
-	-	TRBJ1-1	TRBV7-3	CASSSAASGEAFF	TGTGCCAGCAGCTCCGCTGCCTCGGGTGAGGCTTTCTTT
-	TRBD1	TRBJ2-7	TRBV5-1	CASSLDHRGRSYEQYF	TGCGCCAGCAGCTTGGATCACAGGGGAAGATCCTACGAGCAGTACTTC
-	-	TRBJ2-3	TRBV7-2	CASSLGGPPPDTQYF	TGTGCCAGCAGCTTAGGGGGACCGCCACCAGATACGCAGTATTTT
-	-	TRBJ2-5	TRBV7-2	CASSRSQETQYF	TGTGCCAGCAGTCGGTCCCAAGAGACCCAGTACTTC
once	-	TRBJ1-5	TRBV5-1	CASTLDRSSNQPQHF	TGCGCCAGCACCTTAGACAGGTCAAGCAATCAGCCCCAGCATTTT
once	-	TRBJ1-2	TRBV7-9	CASSLEVSGRGGYTF	TGTGCCAGCAGCTTAGAGGTCTCTGGACGAGGTGGCTACACCTTC
-	-	TRBJ1-1	TRBV6-1	CASSEVQGSEAFF	TGTGCCAGCAGTGAAGTACAGGGATCTGAAGCTTTCTTT
-	TRBD1	TRBJ2-3	TRBV5-8	CASSITRGLADTQYF	TGTGCCAGCAGCATCACCAGGGGGCTCGCAGATACGCAGTATTTT
-	-	TRBJ2-7	TRBV7-2	CASSLLVQTYEQYF	TGTGCCAGCAGCTTATTGGTACAGACCTACGAGCAGTACTTC
-	-	TRBJ1-1	TRBV6-5	CASSFPVQGGRTEAFF	TGTGCCAGCAGTTTTCCGGTCCAGGGAGGTAGGACTGAAGCTTTCTTT
-	TRBD2	TRBJ2-7	TRBV3-1/TRBV3-2	CASSPLAGFDEQYF	TGTGCCAGCAGCCCACTAGCGGGGTTCGACGAGCAGTACTTC
-	-	TRBJ2-7	TRBV5-1	CASRGGADPSYEQYF	TGCGCCAGCCGCGGTGGGGCAGACCCTTCCTACGAGCAGTACTTC
-	-	TRBJ1-5	TRBV19	CASSSLDSNQPQHF	TGTGCCAGTAGTTCGCTTGACAGCAATCAGCCCCAGCATTTT
-	-	TRBJ1-5	TRBV27	CASSLWGGNQPQHF	TGTGCCAGCAGTTTATGGGGGGGGAATCAGCCCCAGCATTTT
-	-	TRBJ2-3	TRBV5-4	CASSLDTDTQYF	TGTGCCAGCAGCTTGGACACAGATACGCAGTATTTT
few	TRBD1	TRBJ1-2	TRBV5-1	CASSPTGGRGYTF	TGCGCCAGCAGCCCTACAGGGGGCCGAGGCTACACCTTC
-	TRBD2	TRBJ2-1	TRBV11-2	CASSKGLAGGPYNEQFF	TGTGCCAGCAGCAAGGGACTAGCGGGAGGGCCTTACAATGAGCAGTTCTTC
-	-	TRBJ2-1	TRBV3-1/TRBV3-2	CASSSRANTGNEQFF	TGTGCCAGCAGTTCCCGGGCCAACACTGGTAATGAGCAGTTCTTC
-	TRBD2	TRBJ2-3	TRBV27	CASSAKLAGVADTQYF	TGTGCCAGCAGTGCGAAACTAGCGGGAGTGGCTGATACGCAGTATTTT
once	TRBD2	TRBJ2-7	TRBV4-3	CASSQAGTSGEQYF	TGCGCCAGCAGCCAGGCCGGGACTAGCGGCGAGCAGTACTTC
-	-	TRBJ1-5	TRBV28	CASTNTYWGGKQPQHF	TGTGCCAGCACGAACACTTATTGGGGAGGTAAACAGCCCCAGCATTTT